These T cell receptor beta chains were read from a single sample in a study of blood T cell repertoires in COVID-19. Method: immunoSEQ multiplex PCR; TCRdb's copy keeps in-frame clones and lacks some. The sample shows approximately 400,000 clones, approximately 90% of them seen only once. The sequenced sample consisted of PBMCs or T cells enriched from blood (not recorded which). These receptors originate from a woman aged 40 to 50 who had been exposed to COVID-19. CDR3s include the opening cysteine and the closing phenylalanine or tryptophan. Each record gives: V gene, J gene, CDR3 protein.

V gene: TRBV18; J gene: TRBJ1-1; CDR3 protein: CASSPLTDPGGTEAFF
V gene: TRBV24-1; J gene: TRBJ2-1; CDR3 protein: CATSDFRGGRNEQFF
V gene: TRBV10-2; J gene: TRBJ1-1; CDR3 protein: CASRGEGNTEAFF
V gene: TRBV7-2; J gene: TRBJ2-5; CDR3 protein: CASSLQRNQETQYF
V gene: TRBV5-6; J gene: TRBJ1-6; CDR3 protein: CASSTWTGSGNSPLHF
V gene: TRBV5-4; J gene: TRBJ2-1; CDR3 protein: CASRSTGTNNEQFF
V gene: TRBV9; J gene: TRBJ1-2; CDR3 protein: CASSATGANYGYTF
V gene: TRBV29-1; J gene: TRBJ1-2; CDR3 protein: CSVEERTNYGYTF
V gene: TRBV27; J gene: TRBJ2-7; CDR3 protein: CASSLLGDFRIPYEQYF
V gene: TRBV18; J gene: TRBJ2-1; CDR3 protein: CASSPGTGGVLGNEQFF
V gene: TRBV11-2; J gene: TRBJ2-7; CDR3 protein: CASSPGLSYEQYF
V gene: TRBV7-9; J gene: TRBJ2-1; CDR3 protein: CASSFNTYNEQFF
V gene: TRBV7-2; J gene: TRBJ2-7; CDR3 protein: CASSLGYGGYEQYF
V gene: TRBV7-2; J gene: TRBJ2-7; CDR3 protein: CASSLAHRYEQYF
V gene: TRBV19; J gene: TRBJ1-5; CDR3 protein: CASKKAGEGSNQPQHF
V gene: TRBV7-9; J gene: TRBJ2-6; CDR3 protein: CASSSRGGADGANVLTF
V gene: TRBV9; J gene: TRBJ2-3; CDR3 protein: CASSVVGSGDTQYF
V gene: TRBV19; J gene: TRBJ1-2; CDR3 protein: CASSIPDRGPRYDGYTF
V gene: TRBV18; J gene: TRBJ2-2; CDR3 protein: CASSPPGQGPGELFF
V gene: TRBV18; J gene: TRBJ1-1; CDR3 protein: CASSPRQGGVGTEAFF
V gene: TRBV19; J gene: TRBJ2-7; CDR3 protein: CASSPHGIPSEQYF
V gene: TRBV3-1/TRBV3-2; J gene: TRBJ1-2; CDR3 protein: CASSQVQGARYGYTF
V gene: TRBV9; J gene: TRBJ1-1; CDR3 protein: CASSAPLGRSSEAFF
V gene: TRBV4-1; J gene: TRBJ1-5; CDR3 protein: CASSRPENQPQHF
V gene: TRBV7-2; J gene: TRBJ2-7; CDR3 protein: CASSLYRGISYEQYF
V gene: TRBV6-4; J gene: TRBJ2-7; CDR3 protein: CARPGQGIYEQYF
V gene: TRBV9; J gene: TRBJ2-2; CDR3 protein: CASQGTGNTGELFF
V gene: TRBV7-2; J gene: TRBJ1-2; CDR3 protein: CASSPGTEPLYGYTF
V gene: TRBV7-2; J gene: TRBJ1-1; CDR3 protein: CASRDSYMNTEAFF
V gene: TRBV18; J gene: TRBJ1-1; CDR3 protein: CASSPPTQGLVTEAFF
V gene: TRBV9; J gene: TRBJ2-1; CDR3 protein: CASSVAPGVREQFF
V gene: TRBV11-3; J gene: TRBJ2-3; CDR3 protein: CASSLSSGRLDTQYF
V gene: TRBV2; J gene: TRBJ1-6; CDR3 protein: CASSPLGGVQSNSPLHF
V gene: TRBV10-1; J gene: TRBJ2-7; CDR3 protein: CASISGGHYEQYF
V gene: TRBV15; J gene: TRBJ1-3; CDR3 protein: CATSRGTPTGGNTIYF
V gene: TRBV5-1; J gene: TRBJ2-5; CDR3 protein: CASSLGGLTETQYF
V gene: TRBV25-1; J gene: TRBJ2-7; CDR3 protein: CASSESGTGGYEQYF
V gene: TRBV7-2; J gene: TRBJ2-7; CDR3 protein: CASSSARGTLQEQYF
V gene: TRBV6-2/TRBV6-3; J gene: TRBJ2-7; CDR3 protein: CASSSRSEGTYEQYF
V gene: TRBV24-1; J gene: TRBJ2-1; CDR3 protein: CATAGTVGNEQFF
V gene: TRBV6-5; J gene: TRBJ1-2; CDR3 protein: CASHRGANYGYTF
V gene: TRBV19; J gene: TRBJ1-5; CDR3 protein: CASSRGFNQPQHF
V gene: TRBV6-6; J gene: TRBJ1-1; CDR3 protein: CASSRAGLTMNTEAFF
V gene: TRBV9; J gene: TRBJ1-3; CDR3 protein: CASSIRGSGNTIYF
V gene: TRBV7-2; J gene: TRBJ2-2; CDR3 protein: CASRWGRYTGELFF
V gene: TRBV30; J gene: TRBJ1-6; CDR3 protein: CAWRAQGNNSPLHF